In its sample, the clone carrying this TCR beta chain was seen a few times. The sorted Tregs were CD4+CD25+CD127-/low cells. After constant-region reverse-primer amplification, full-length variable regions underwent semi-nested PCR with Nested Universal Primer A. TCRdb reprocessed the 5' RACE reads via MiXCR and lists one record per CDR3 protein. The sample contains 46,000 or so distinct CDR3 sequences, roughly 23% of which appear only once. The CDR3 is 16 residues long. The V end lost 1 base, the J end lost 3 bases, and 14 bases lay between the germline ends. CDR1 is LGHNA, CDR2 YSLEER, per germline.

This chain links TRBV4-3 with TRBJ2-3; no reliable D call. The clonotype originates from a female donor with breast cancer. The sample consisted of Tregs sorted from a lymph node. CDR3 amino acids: CASSQGYASLTDTQYF. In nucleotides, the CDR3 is TGCGCCAGCAGCCAAGGGTACGCTTCTTTGACAGATACGCAGTATTTT.